This T cell receptor (beta chain) was profiled in a study of shared clonotypes between healthy human individuals. Terminally differentiated effector memory CD45RA+ cells were excluded from the naive CD8 cells, which were CD45RO-negative and positively selected for CCR7. Study-wide results and limits: The researchers took only blood, and tissue repertoires probably look different.

Libraries were prepared by immunoSEQ multiplex PCR; TCRdb keeps only in-frame clonotypes and omits some of them. Found here are about 2 million clones, roughly 94% of them singletons; the top ten hold around 1.1%. V lost 5 bases and J lost 3; bases outside the gene matches: 9. The CDR3 is 15 residues long. Per germline, CDR1 ENHRY and CDR2 SYGVKD. As concerns this clone: What it recognizes is unknown.

The chain uses TRBV10-3 and TRBJ1-1, with 7 bases identical to TRBD1. Material for sequencing was naive CD8+ T cells sorted from blood. The origin of this receptor is a man aged 18 to 30 in good health. The CDR3 DNA sequence: TGTGCCATCAGTAAGGAACAGGGGCGGGACACTGAAGCTTTCTTT. Translating gives CAISKEQGRDTEAFF.